A single sample is the source of the 9 T cell receptor beta chains below, sequenced in a study of blood T cells in healthy people across ages. PCR was performed a second time for roughly 7 to 12 cycles using a sample-barcoded 5' primer and a J-beta primer mix. TCRdb re-derived calls from the 5' RACE reads in MiXCR, one entry per CDR3 protein. This repertoire shows over 500,000 distinct CDR3 sequences, roughly half found once; its top ten account for roughly 13%. Sequencing input: blood. The receptors derive from a woman older than 75 in good health.

Notes on this clonotype: This sequence may be a read error, since a much larger clone differs from it by one base. The chain links TRBV29-1 to TRBJ2-7, with 7 nucleotides matching TRBD2. CDR3 length: 14 amino acids. Trimming took 7 bases from V and 7 from J; bases not matched to a gene: 16. Per the germline V gene, CDR1 is SQVTM and CDR2 is ANQGSEA. The chain's CDR3 is CSACPGTINNEQYF. The CDR3 DNA follows: TGCAGCGCCTGCCCCGGGACTATAAACAATGAGCAGTACTTC.

The chain uses TRBV6-5 and TRBJ2-3, with D uncertain. CDR3 length: 12 amino acids. Trimming took off 6 bases at V and 6 bases at J, with 10 bases between the two ends. Looked up from germline, CDR1 is MNHEY and CDR2 is SVGAGI. The CDR3 sequence: CASSHRRDTQYF. CDR3 in DNA: TGTGCCAGCAGCCATCGACGGGATACGCAGTATTTT.

This chain connects TRBV7-2 to TRBJ2-3; D is unresolved. Per germline, CDR1 SGHTA and CDR2 FQGNSA. The V and J ends lost 5 bases and 3 bases respectively, with 12 bases between them. This CDR3 contains 14 residues. CDR3 loop: CASSRRLNTDTQYF. The CDR3 DNA follows: TGTGCCAGCAGCCGCAGACTTAATACAGATACGCAGTATTTT.

The sample holds a few counts of this clonotype. V usage is TRBV29-1 and J usage is TRBJ1-4, with 7 bases matching TRBD1. Per the germline V gene, CDR1 is SQVTM and CDR2 is ANQGSEA. The CDR3 has 12 residues. V dropped 5 bases and J dropped 5; count of bases not matched to a gene: 2. CDR3 region: CSVKTGNEKLFF. For the CDR3, the DNA is TGCAGCGTTAAGACAGGGAATGAAAAACTGTTTTTT.

This clonotype was seen repeatedly, ten times or more. The CDR3 bases are TGTGCCACCAGTGATCCCCAGGACGAGACCCAGTACTTC. This codes for CATSDPQDETQYF. J is TRBJ2-5 and V is TRBV24-1; D is unresolved. The CDR3 length is 13 residues. Trimming shortened V by 3 bases and J by 5 bases, and 9 bases separated the two germline ends. The germline V gene has CDR1 KGHDR and CDR2 SFDVKD.

Of note for this clonotype: A much larger clone lies a single base off, so this may be a read error. This chain uses TRBV27 with TRBJ2-1; D is perhaps TRBD2 (7 bases). The J call may be mistaken, given a closer DNA end match to TRBJ2-7. Germline CDR1 and CDR2: MNHEY and SMNVEV (reference sequence). This CDR3 region has 15 residues. In DNA, the CDR3 is TGTGCCAGCAGTTTATTAGCGGGCAGGGGCAACGAGCAGTACTTC. Amino acids: CASSLLAGRGNEQYF.

The V call is TRBV29-1, the J call TRBJ2-7, with D perhaps TRBD1 (5 bases). The germline V gene has CDR1 SQVTM and CDR2 ANQGSEA. V lost 3 bases and J 1 base, leaving 10 bases between the germline ends. The CDR3 sequence is 13 residues long. CDR3 region: CSVDGRDSYEQYF. The CDR3 coding sequence is TGCAGCGTTGATGGCAGGGATTCCTACGAGCAGTACTTC.

This sequence joins TRBV5-5 and TRBJ1-5; D is perhaps TRBD1 (5 bases). CDR1 is SGHKS and CDR2 is YYEKEE in the germline V gene (reference sequence). V lost 1 base to trimming and J lost 1 base, with 9 bases between them. The CDR3 loop spans 15 amino acids. In nucleotides, the CDR3 is TGTGCCAGCAGCTTGTGGGGGGAGAGCAATCAGCCCCAGCATTTT. Its protein product is CASSLWGESNQPQHF.

The chain couples TRBV7-9 to TRBJ2-7; the D gene is possibly TRBD2 (6 bases). Gene TRBJ2-5 matches the end of the DNA better, so the J call may be wrong. Germline values: CDR1 SEHNR, CDR2 FQNEAQ (reference sequence). The CDR3 consists of 14 residues. The CDR3 DNA follows: TGTGCCAGCAGCTCCGGGGGATGGGGAGAGACCCAGTACTTC. Translation: CASSSGGWGETQYF.